This T cell receptor (beta chain) was recorded in a study of T cell repertoires in cytomegalovirus infection. Across the study: Signatures in public TCR beta sequences pointed to both CMV infection and matching HLA type. General observations from the study: In two of eight donors, the top clonotype was HLA-C-restricted CMV-specific. The cumulative frequency of public TCR beta families identified carriers of CMV plus the relevant HLA.

In this sample, this clonotype turned up a few times. Its matching antigen is unknown. TCRdb passed the reads through MiXCR, listing each CDR3 protein once. This table holds under 600,000 distinct CDR3 sequences, about 15% found once. The V gene's germline CDR1 is SGHDN and CDR2 FVKESK. The V gene lost 2 bases and the J gene lost 4 bases, with 17 bases spanning the gap. The CDR3 spans 16 residues. The clonotype originates from a human donor in good health (CMV status not recorded). Some clones in this sample may be carry-over from other donors' samples. Specimen: CD8+ T cells from PBMCs. The chain carries TRBV14 and TRBJ1-2; weak D call: TRBD1 (5 bases). CDR3 nucleotide sequence: TGTGCCAGCAGCCAAATTTACGGTCAGGGAAGCTATGGCTACACCTTC. Encoded protein: CASSQIYGQGSYGYTF.